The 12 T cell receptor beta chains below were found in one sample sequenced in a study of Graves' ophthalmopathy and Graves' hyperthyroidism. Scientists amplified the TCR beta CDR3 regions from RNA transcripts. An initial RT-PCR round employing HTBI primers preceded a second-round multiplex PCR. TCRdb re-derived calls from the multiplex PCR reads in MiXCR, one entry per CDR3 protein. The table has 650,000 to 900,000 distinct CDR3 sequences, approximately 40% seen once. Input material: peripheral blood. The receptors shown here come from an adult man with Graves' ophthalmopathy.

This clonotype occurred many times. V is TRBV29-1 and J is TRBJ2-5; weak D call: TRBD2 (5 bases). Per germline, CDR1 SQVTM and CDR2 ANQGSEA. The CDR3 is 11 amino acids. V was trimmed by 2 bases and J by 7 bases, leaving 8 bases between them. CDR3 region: CSVEFGRTQYF. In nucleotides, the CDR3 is TGCAGCGTTGAATTTGGGAGGACCCAGTACTTC.

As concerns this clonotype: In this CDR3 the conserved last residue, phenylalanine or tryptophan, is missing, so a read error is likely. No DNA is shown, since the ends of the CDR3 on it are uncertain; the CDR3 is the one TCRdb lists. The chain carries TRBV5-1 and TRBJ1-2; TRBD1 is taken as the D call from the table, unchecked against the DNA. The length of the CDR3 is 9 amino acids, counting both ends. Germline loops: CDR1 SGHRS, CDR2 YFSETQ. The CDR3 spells CASSRMTGG.

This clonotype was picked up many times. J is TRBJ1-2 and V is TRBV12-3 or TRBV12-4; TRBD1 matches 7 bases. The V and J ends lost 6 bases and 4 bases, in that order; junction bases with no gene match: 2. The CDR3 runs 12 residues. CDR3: CASSRTGYGYTF. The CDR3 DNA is TGTGCCAGCAGCCGGACAGGCTATGGCTACACCTTC.

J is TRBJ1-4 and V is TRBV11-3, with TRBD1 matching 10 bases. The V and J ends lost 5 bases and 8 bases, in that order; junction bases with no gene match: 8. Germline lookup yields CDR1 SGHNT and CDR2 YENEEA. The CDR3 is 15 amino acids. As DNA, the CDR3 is TGTGCCAGCAGCCGCTCCGGGACAGGGGACGAAAAACTGTTTTTT. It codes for CASSRSGTGDEKLFF.

The CDR3 spells CSAREPGQGNHGYTF. The CDR3 coding sequence is TGCAGTGCTAGGGAACCGGGACAGGGAAACCATGGCTACACCTTC. This chain uses TRBV20-1 with TRBJ1-2, with TRBD1 identical over 9 bases. V was pared by 3 bases and J by 6 bases, with 11 bases of the junction left unmatched. Germline values: CDR1 DFQATT, CDR2 SNEGSKA (reference sequence). The CDR3 extends over 15 amino acids.

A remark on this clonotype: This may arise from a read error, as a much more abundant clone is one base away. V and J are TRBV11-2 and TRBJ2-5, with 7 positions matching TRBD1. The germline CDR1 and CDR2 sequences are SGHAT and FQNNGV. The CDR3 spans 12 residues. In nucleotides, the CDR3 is TGTGCCGGCAGCTTACAGGGGAGGACCCAGTACTTC. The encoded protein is CAGSLQGRTQYF. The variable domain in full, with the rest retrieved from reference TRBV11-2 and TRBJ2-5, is EAGVAQSPRYKIIEKRQSVAFWCNPISGHATLYWYQQILGQGPKLLIQFQNNGVVDDSQLPKDRFSAERLKGVDSTLKIQPAKLEDSAVYLCAGSLQGRTQYFGPGTRLLVL.

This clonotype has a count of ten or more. The CDR3 coding sequence is TGCAGCGTTGAGGGGGGGGACAGGACTCTCGAGACCCAGTACTTC. Its translation is CSVEGGDRTLETQYF. The rearrangement uses TRBV29-1 and TRBJ2-5; D possibly corresponds to TRBD1 (8 bases). Trimming cost V 3 bases and J 5 bases, with 19 bases left between them. Looked up from germline, CDR1 is SQVTM and CDR2 is ANQGSEA. The CDR3 is 15 residues long.

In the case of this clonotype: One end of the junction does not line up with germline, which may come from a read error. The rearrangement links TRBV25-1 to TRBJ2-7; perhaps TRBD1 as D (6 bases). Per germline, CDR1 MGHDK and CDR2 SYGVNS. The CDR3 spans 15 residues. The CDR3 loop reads CAGSHEGRGSYEQYF. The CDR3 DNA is TGTGCCGGCAGCCATGAGGGCAGGGGAAGCTACGAGCAGTACTTC.

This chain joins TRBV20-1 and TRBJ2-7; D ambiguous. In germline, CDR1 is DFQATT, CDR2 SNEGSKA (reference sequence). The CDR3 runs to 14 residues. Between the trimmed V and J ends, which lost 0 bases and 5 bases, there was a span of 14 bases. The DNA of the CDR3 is TGCAGTGCTAGAGATCTCTTCAATCCCAACGAGCAGTACTTC. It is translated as CSARDLFNPNEQYF.

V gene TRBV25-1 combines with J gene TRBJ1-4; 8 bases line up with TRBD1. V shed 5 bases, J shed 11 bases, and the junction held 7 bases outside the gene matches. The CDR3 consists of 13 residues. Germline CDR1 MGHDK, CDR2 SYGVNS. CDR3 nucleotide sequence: TGTGCCAGCAGTTCCCTGACAGGGGAGAAACTGTTTTTT. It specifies CASSSLTGEKLFF.

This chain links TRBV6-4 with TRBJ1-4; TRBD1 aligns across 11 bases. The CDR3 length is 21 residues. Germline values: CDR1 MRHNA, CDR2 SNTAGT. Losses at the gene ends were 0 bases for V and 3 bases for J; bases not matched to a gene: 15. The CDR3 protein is CASSDSILGTGGRFSNEKLFF. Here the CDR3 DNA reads TGTGCCAGCAGTGACTCTATTTTAGGGACAGGGGGTCGCTTTTCTAATGAAAAACTGTTTTTT.

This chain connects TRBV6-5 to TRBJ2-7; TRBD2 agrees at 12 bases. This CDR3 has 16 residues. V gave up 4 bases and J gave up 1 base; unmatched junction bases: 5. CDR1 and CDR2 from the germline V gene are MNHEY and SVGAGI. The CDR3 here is CASSFQLAGGSYEQYF. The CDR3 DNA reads TGTGCCAGCAGTTTCCAACTAGCGGGAGGATCCTACGAGCAGTACTTC.